These 5 T cell receptor beta chains were sequenced from one sample in a study of PD-L1 blockade in urothelial cancer (TCRdb year 2017). Library preparation employed the immunoSEQ multiplex PCR assay. In TCRdb, the immuneACCESS table is reduced to in-frame sequences with V and J assigned. These tables do not hold every clone; where another copy was compared, an unresolved V gene accounts for under half, and the others remain unexplained. Present in this sample are some 120,000 clones, more than 85% of which were seen just once. The top ten hold under 2% of the sample. The time point label here, explained by the study, means: peripheral blood 6 weeks after treatment start. The source was PBMCs, collected around atezolizumab (anti-PD-L1) treatment. The receptors were sampled from a man aged 55 to 69 with urothelial cancer.

The chain has TRBV7-9 and TRBJ2-5; 11 nucleotides match TRBD1. V lost 4 bases, J lost 8 bases, and 9 bases stayed unmatched. The CDR3 spans 15 residues. The V gene's germline CDR1 is SEHNR and CDR2 FQNEAQ (reference sequence). CDR3 sequence: CASSSGQGGKRTQYF. The CDR3 DNA reads as TGTGCCAGCAGCTCGGGACAGGGGGGGAAGAGAACCCAGTACTTC.

DNA for the CDR3: TGTGCCATTTCCCGCGGTAGCGAAGCTTTCTTT. Translated: CAISRGSEAFF. The rearrangement links TRBV19 to TRBJ1-1, with D uncertain. Germline V gene sequence: CDR1 LNHDA, CDR2 SQIVND (reference sequence). CDR3 length equals 11 residues. Trimming took 10 bases from V and 8 from J, leaving 14 bases between them.

This chain joins TRBV19 and TRBJ2-1, with D possibly TRBD1 on 6 matching bases. The CDR3 extends over 16 amino acids. The V end was cut by 7 bases, the J end by 4 bases, with 20 bases between. Germline loops: CDR1 LNHDA, CDR2 SQIVND (reference sequence). This CDR3 reads CASNPATGFLYNEQFF. CDR3 DNA: TGTGCCAGTAATCCAGCGACAGGTTTTCTTTACAATGAGCAGTTCTTC.

The rearrangement joins TRBV25-1 to TRBJ2-5; possibly TRBD1 for D (5 bases). Germline CDR1 and CDR2: MGHDK and SYGVNS. V shed 4 bases and J shed 5 bases, with 20 bases lying between them. This CDR3 is 16 amino acids long. The chain's CDR3 is CASSVQGRVLWETQYF. DNA for the CDR3: TGTGCCAGCAGTGTCCAGGGTCGGGTGCTTTGGGAGACCCAGTACTTC.

The V gene is TRBV7-9, the J gene TRBJ2-7, with 7 positions matching TRBD1. The CDR3 is 14 amino acids. Looked up from germline, CDR1 is SEHNR and CDR2 is FQNEAQ (reference sequence). J gave up 9 bases and V 5 bases, and 13 bases lay outside the gene matches. The chain's CDR3 is CASSESTGLTMQYF. The DNA for the CDR3 is TGTGCCAGCAGCGAATCGACAGGGCTTACGATGCAGTACTTC.